These 25 T cell receptor beta chains originate from one sample sequenced in a study of spatial heterogeneity in lung cancer. Time point denoted: sample taken at primary tumor resection. Researchers sequenced whole RNA taken from tumor, nontumor lung or frozen PBMC without sorting. TCRdb independently ran MiXCR on the 5' RACE reads; one entry per CDR3 protein. The sample contains tens of thousands of distinct CDR3 sequences, 13% of which appear only once. The sequencing here drew on PBMCs, taken at surgery. These receptors all come from a male donor with early-stage non-small cell lung cancer.

Many counts were recorded for this clonotype. The chain combines TRBV30 with TRBJ2-4, with D possibly being TRBD1 (6 bases). Germline V CDR1 and CDR2: GTSNPN, SVGIG (reference sequence). The CDR3 sequence is 13 residues long. V lost 2 bases and J 7 bases, leaving 12 bases between the germline ends. The CDR3 region is CAWSLGAGNIQYF. The CDR3 nucleotides read TGTGCCTGGAGTTTGGGGGCTGGGAACATTCAGTACTTC.

The V call is TRBV7-2, the J call TRBJ1-2; 8 bases are a match to TRBD1. The CDR3 totals 13 residues. Unmatched junction bases numbered 7, after V lost 5 bases and J lost 8 bases. From germline, CDR1 is SGHTA and CDR2 FQGNSA. CDR3 sequence: CASSRSGQGGYTF. Written as DNA, the CDR3 is TGTGCCAGCAGCCGGAGTGGACAGGGAGGCTACACCTTC.

The rearrangement links TRBV3-1 to TRBJ2-5, with unresolved D. Trimming took off 1 base at V and 1 base at J, with 10 bases between the two ends. Per the germline V gene, CDR1 is LGHDT and CDR2 is YNNKEL (reference sequence). The CDR3 length is 15 residues. CDR3 protein: CASSQAGGFQETQYF. The CDR3, as DNA: TGTGCCAGCAGCCAAGCTGGCGGCTTCCAAGAGACCCAGTACTTC.

This clonotype showed up just a few times. The rearrangement uses TRBV12-3 or TRBV12-4 and TRBJ2-6; D ambiguous. This CDR3 is built from 18 residues. V shed 2 bases and J shed 0 bases, with 14 bases lying between them. The CDR3 reads CASSLKPGVFSGANVLTF. The CDR3 bases are TGTGCCAGCAGTTTAAAACCTGGCGTATTCTCTGGGGCCAACGTCCTGACTTTC.

This clonotype was found many times. The chain couples TRBV7-3 to TRBJ2-5; 7 bases are shared with TRBD1. The V gene's germline CDR1 is SGHTA and CDR2 FQGTGA. This CDR3 is 13 amino acids long. Trimming cost V 5 bases and J 1 base; bases outside gene matches: 1. The CDR3 is CASSRDSQETQYF. The CDR3 DNA reads TGTGCCAGCAGCCGGGACAGCCAAGAGACCCAGTACTTC.

The chain has TRBV5-1 and TRBJ2-7; no clear D gene. The CDR3 has 14 residues. The germline CDR1 and CDR2 sequences are SGHRS and YFSETQ. Trimming left V 7 bases short and J 2 bases short, with 16 bases between. The CDR3 is CASAPSHGAYEQYF. The CDR3 DNA is TGCGCCAGCGCCCCGTCCCACGGAGCCTACGAGCAGTACTTC.

The genes are TRBV6-2 or TRBV6-3 and TRBJ2-1; D is unclear. Germline V gives CDR1 MNHEY, CDR2 SVGEGT. Trimming stripped 0 bases from V and 10 bases from J, with 13 bases between. The CDR3 length is 14 residues. In DNA form, the CDR3 reads TGTGCCAGCAGTTACTCTAATCGGCTTGGGGAGCAGTTCTTC. It encodes CASSYSNRLGEQFF.

The chain has TRBV12-3 or TRBV12-4 and TRBJ2-7; tentatively, D is TRBD2 (6 bases). The CDR3 covers 15 residues. V lost 5 bases and J 3 bases, leaving 17 bases between the germline ends. CDR3 DNA: TGTGCCAGCAGTGCAGGAGGGCAGGCCATCTACGAGCAGTACTTC. Amino acids: CASSAGGQAIYEQYF.

The table lists this clonotype with many counts. V usage is TRBV4-2 and J usage is TRBJ2-7; 9 nucleotides agree with TRBD1. V shed 4 bases, J shed 1 base, and the junction held 5 bases outside the gene matches. This CDR3 contains 15 residues. From germline, CDR1 is LGHNA and CDR2 YNFKEQ. CDR3 amino acids: CASSPGQGSSYEQYF. The CDR3 nucleotides read TGTGCCAGCAGCCCAGGACAGGGGAGTTCCTACGAGCAGTACTTC.

The chain carries TRBV27 and TRBJ2-2; 10 bases align to TRBD1. This CDR3 contains 17 residues. V was pared by 10 bases and J by 1 base, with 12 bases of the junction left unmatched. From germline, CDR1 is MNHEY and CDR2 SMNVEV (reference sequence). The DNA of the CDR3 is TGTGCCATCCTCCAGCTTGGGACAGGGGAGAACACCGGGGAGCTGTTTTTT. It yields the protein CAILQLGTGENTGELFF.

The V call is TRBV4-3, the J call TRBJ2-1; 7 bases agree with TRBD1. The V and J ends lost 0 bases and 4 bases, in that order; junction bases with no gene match: 3. Germline loops: CDR1 LGHNA, CDR2 YSLEER. This CDR3 has 15 amino acids. CDR3 in amino acids: CASSQDRGYYNEQFF. The CDR3 nucleotides are TGCGCCAGCAGCCAAGACAGGGGGTATTACAATGAGCAGTTCTTC.

This clonotype has just a few counts. This sequence joins TRBV7-9 and TRBJ2-3, with D maybe TRBD2 (6 bases). The CDR3 length is 15 residues. Germline CDR1 is SEHNR and CDR2 is FQNEAQ (reference sequence). Trimming stripped 1 base from V and 2 bases from J, with 10 bases between. The DNA for the CDR3 is TGTGCCAGCAGCTTAGATGGCGGGACCACAGATACGCAGTATTTT. Its protein is CASSLDGGTTDTQYF.

This clonotype was counted many times. The gene calls are TRBV5-1 and TRBJ2-1, with TRBD1 identical over 7 bases. Germline CDR1 reads SGHRS; CDR2 reads YFSETQ. The CDR3 totals 12 residues. With 5 bases clipped from V and 6 bases from J, the junction kept 2 bases outside the gene matches. The CDR3 here is CASRAGGNEQFF. The CDR3 DNA is TGCGCCAGCAGAGCAGGGGGCAATGAGCAGTTCTTC.

The V call is TRBV5-8, the J call TRBJ1-5; TRBD1 matches 9 bases. Per the germline V gene, CDR1 is SGHTS and CDR2 is YDEGEE. The CDR3 runs to 18 residues. V trimming: 1 base; J trimming: 3 bases; junction bases outside the gene matches: 11. The CDR3 sequence is CASSLSTGTGIDNQPQHF. CDR3 DNA: TGTGCCAGCAGCTTGTCCACCGGGACAGGGATCGACAATCAGCCCCAGCATTTT.

This clonotype was seen repeatedly, ten times or more. The chain links TRBV28 to TRBJ1-1, with D unclear. The germline gives CDR1 MDHEN, CDR2 SYDVKM. The CDR3 has 14 residues. Trimming removed 3 bases at V and 5 bases at J, with 13 bases between. In DNA, the CDR3 is TGTGCCAGCAGTTTGACCGGGGATGAAACTGAAGCTTTCTTT. Amino acid sequence: CASSLTGDETEAFF.

This clonotype was found many times. The chain links TRBV4-1 to TRBJ1-1; D possibly corresponds to TRBD1 (5 bases). The germline gives CDR1 MGHRA, CDR2 YSYEKL. The CDR3 loop spans 15 amino acids. V lost 3 bases to trimming and J lost 1 base, with 12 bases between them. For the CDR3, the DNA is TGCGCCAGCAGCCAGGGGACGCTGGGGAACACTGAAGCTTTCTTT. Translation: CASSQGTLGNTEAFF.

V is TRBV12-3 or TRBV12-4 and J is TRBJ1-1; D gene unclear. This CDR3 spans 13 amino acids. Deletions cut 5 bases from V and 1 base from J, with 8 bases between. CDR3 amino acids: CASSPTENTEAFF. In nucleotides, the CDR3 is TGTGCCAGCAGTCCGACGGAGAACACTGAAGCTTTCTTT.

In its sample, this clonotype was seen many times. The V call is TRBV6-6, the J call TRBJ2-4; TRBD2 agrees at 13 bases. The J segment lost 1 base and the V segment lost 6 bases, leaving 9 bases of the junction unmatched. The germline CDR1 and CDR2 sequences are MNHNY and SVGAGI (reference sequence). The CDR3 consists of 18 residues. The CDR3 loop is CASSYTSGRARAKNIQYF. Written as DNA, the CDR3 is TGTGCCAGCAGCTATACTAGCGGGAGGGCGCGGGCCAAAAACATTCAGTACTTC.

This clonotype was observed a handful of times. The chain uses TRBV5-1 and TRBJ2-2, with D hard to call. Trimming cost V 6 bases and J 6 bases, with 12 bases left between them. CDR3 size: 13 residues. Germline lookup yields CDR1 SGHRS and CDR2 YFSETQ. Here the CDR3 DNA reads TGCGCCAGCACCCTAACGGACGCCGGGGAGCTGTTTTTT. Its protein product is CASTLTDAGELFF.

This clonotype was counted a few times. The CDR3: CASSLQGSYQETQYF. The CDR3 bases are TGTGCCAGCAGTTTACAGGGGTCGTACCAAGAGACCCAGTACTTC. The chain recombines TRBV28 with TRBJ2-5; tentative D call: TRBD1 (6 bases). This CDR3 has 15 residues. Per germline, CDR1 MDHEN and CDR2 SYDVKM. Trimming left V 2 bases short and J 0 bases short, with 10 bases between.

This clonotype was counted at least ten times. The rearrangement uses TRBV7-2 and TRBJ1-4; a possible D gene is TRBD1 (5 bases). The length of the CDR3 is 15 residues. V lost 5 bases and J 0 bases, leaving 10 bases between the germline ends. Per the germline V gene, CDR1 is SGHTA and CDR2 is FQGNSA. The CDR3 DNA is TGTGCCAGCAGCCAGGGAAGTACAACTAATGAAAAACTGTTTTTT. Residues: CASSQGSTTNEKLFF.

Comment on this clonotype: The conserved final phenylalanine or tryptophan is absent from the CDR3, which likely points to a read error. No DNA is shown, since the ends of the CDR3 on it are uncertain; the CDR3 is the one TCRdb lists. The chain joins TRBV2 to TRBJ2-7; the table's D call, TRBD2, has no DNA check behind it. Germline V gene sequence: CDR1 SNHLY, CDR2 FYNNEI. The CDR3 length is 12 residues, termini included. The CDR3 sequence is CASSETGVVPAS.

Many counts were recorded for this clonotype. V gene TRBV12-3 or TRBV12-4 combines with J gene TRBJ1-6; perhaps TRBD1 as D (6 bases). This CDR3 comprises 15 residues. The V gene lost 2 bases and the J gene lost 8 bases, with 13 bases spanning the gap. CDR3 loop: CASSLTGEGDSPLHF. The CDR3 DNA is TGTGCCAGCAGTTTAACCGGTGAGGGGGATTCACCCCTCCACTTT.

This clonotype has only a few counts. The V and J genes are TRBV7-8 and TRBJ2-1; perhaps TRBD2 as D (5 bases). The V gene lost 0 bases and the J gene lost 7 bases, with 10 bases spanning the gap. The CDR3 length is 14 residues. The germline gives CDR1 SGHVS, CDR2 FQNEAQ. The CDR3 DNA is TGTGCCAGCAGCTTAGCGTGGGAGCTGAATGAGCAGTTCTTC. It codes for CASSLAWELNEQFF.

This clonotype was observed many times. The V gene is TRBV29-1, the J gene TRBJ1-5; D is ambiguous. CDR1 is SQVTM, CDR2 ANQGSEA, per germline. The V gene lost 4 bases and the J gene lost 0 bases, with 7 bases spanning the gap. There are 13 residues in the CDR3. The CDR3 reads CSVALDSNQPQHF. In nucleotides, the CDR3 is TGCAGCGTTGCTCTTGATAGCAATCAGCCCCAGCATTTT. Full variable domain (missing parts from reference TRBV29-1 and TRBJ1-5): SAVISQKPSRDICQRGTSLTIQCQVDSQVTMMFWYRQQPGQSLTLIATANQGSEATYESGFVIDKFPISRPNLTFSTLTVSNMSPEDSSIYLCSVALDSNQPQHFGDGTRLSIL.